These T cell receptor beta chains were read from a single sample in a study of T cells in Graves' hyperthyroidism and ophthalmopathy. TCRdb independently ran MiXCR on the multiplex PCR reads; one entry per CDR3 protein. The table has a few hundred thousand distinct CDR3 sequences, 25% seen once. Sequenced input: blood. The receptors were sampled from a man aged 50-60 years with Graves' hyperthyroidism. Both conserved end residues are part of each CDR3. D genes are given only for firm matches. Clone size is not always given. Where it is, it says once, few, many or a class for expanded clones.

TRBV9	few	TRBD2	TRBJ2-3	TGTGCCAGCAGCGTGACTAGCGGGAACACAGATACGCAGTATTTT	CASSVTSGNTDTQYF
TRBV10-3	few	TRBD2	TRBJ2-5	TGTGCCATCAGCAAGGGACTAGCGGGTGAGACCCAGTACTTC	CAISKGLAGETQYF
TRBV19	.	TRBD2	TRBJ2-3	TGTGCCAGTAGTACCCACTACCCGGGAGGGCCTTACACAGATACGCAGTATTTT	CASSTHYPGGPYTDTQYF
TRBV7-9	.	.	TRBJ2-1	TGTGCCAGCAGCTCCGTTGGCAGGGAAATCAGCCCGAGCTCCTACAATGAGCAGTTCTTC	CASSSVGREISPSSYNEQFF
TRBV12-3/TRBV12-4	many	TRBD2	TRBJ2-7	TGTGCCAGCAGTCACGGGACTAGCGGGAGGCCCTACGAGCAGTACTTC	CASSHGTSGRPYEQYF
TRBV12-3/TRBV12-4	many	.	TRBJ2-5	TGTGCCAGCGGAGGGGGGGGAGAGACCCAGTACTTC	CASGGGGETQYF
TRBV29-1	few	TRBD2	TRBJ2-7	TGCAGCGGGGGGAACAGCGGGGGCTCCTACGAGCAGTACTTC	CSGGNSGGSYEQYF
TRBV20-1	few	.	TRBJ2-1	TGCAGTGCTAGTAATTTGGGCAATGAGCAGTTCTTC	CSASNLGNEQFF
TRBV7-9	few	TRBD2	TRBJ2-5	TGTGCCAGCAGCCTACAAGAGGGTTTGATAGCGGGAGCCCACTTC	CASSLQEGLIAGAHF
TRBV3-1	many	.	TRBJ2-1	TGTGCCAGCAGCCAAGAAGGGGCACGGGGGCAGTTCTTC	CASSQEGARGQFF
TRBV11-2	many	.	TRBJ2-7	TGTGCCAGCAGCTCAAGCAGGGCAGTGAACGAGCAGTACTTC	CASSSSRAVNEQYF
TRBV7-9	few	.	TRBJ2-4	TGTGCCAGCAGCCAACCACAGGAACCGTCGATTCAGTACTTC	CASSQPQEPSIQYF
TRBV24-1	.	TRBD2	TRBJ2-1	TGTGCCACCAGTGATCCCGGGACTAGCGGGACTTCAAGCCCCTACAATGAGCAGTTCTTC	CATSDPGTSGTSSPYNEQFF
TRBV6-1	few	.	TRBJ1-1	TGTGCCAGCAGTGAAATACGCCACTGGGAAGCTTTCTTT	CASSEIRHWEAFF
TRBV7-2	few	TRBD1	TRBJ1-5	TGTGCCAGCAGTCGTGGACAGGGTAGCAATCAGCCCCAGCATTTT	CASSRGQGSNQPQHF
TRBV5-5	.	.	TRBJ1-6	TGTGCCAGCAGCCATCAGTTTGCAACGAATTCACCCCTCCACTTT	CASSHQFATNSPLHF
TRBV29-1	few	.	TRBJ1-1	TGCAGCGCCGGGGGCACTGAAGCTTTCTTT	CSAGGTEAFF
TRBV6-1	.	TRBD2	TRBJ2-1	TGTGCCAGCAGTGAGACTAGCGGACCCTACAATGAGCAGTTCTTC	CASSETSGPYNEQFF
TRBV7-9	many	TRBD2	TRBJ2-1	TGTGCCAGCAGCTTTACGGCGGGAGGCGGCGATGAGCAGTTCTTC	CASSFTAGGGDEQFF
TRBV5-1	few	.	TRBJ2-7	TGCGCCAGCAGCTTGGTCGTTTCAGGGTTGACTTACGAGCAGTACTTC	CASSLVVSGLTYEQYF
TRBV28	many	.	TRBJ1-5	TGTGCCAGCAGTTTATCCCCACAGCGAAGCAATCAGCCCCAGCATTTT	CASSLSPQRSNQPQHF
TRBV6-1	few	.	TRBJ1-5	TGTGCCAGCAGTGAAGGGCCTTATAGCAATCAGCCCCAGCATTTT	CASSEGPYSNQPQHF
TRBV20-1	.	TRBD2	TRBJ2-3	TGCAGTGTTGGGGGGGGACTAGGCACAGATACGCAGTATTTT	CSVGGGLGTDTQYF
TRBV5-1	.	TRBD1	TRBJ1-1	TGCGCCAGCAGCTTGGGAGCAACAGGGGACATGAACACTGAAGCTTTCTTT	CASSLGATGDMNTEAFF
TRBV11-2	many	.	TRBJ2-7	TGTGCCAGCAGCTTGAGGGGGTCTCACGAGCAGTACTTC	CASSLRGSHEQYF
TRBV12-3/TRBV12-4	few	TRBD2	TRBJ2-3	TGTGCCAGCAGTTTAGCCGGGACTAGCGGGAGTAGGGGGACCACAGATACGCAGTATTTT	CASSLAGTSGSRGTTDTQYF
TRBV24-1	few	TRBD1	TRBJ1-5	TGTGCCACCAGTGACCAGACAGGGGACAATCAGCCCCAGCATTTT	CATSDQTGDNQPQHF
TRBV9	few	TRBD2	TRBJ2-1	TGTGCCAGCTCCGGGACTAGCGGGAGCCATGAGCAGTTCTTC	CASSGTSGSHEQFF
TRBV5-6	.	.	TRBJ2-3	TGTGCCAGCAGCCTACTCAGGGGGACTACCACAGATACGCAGTATTTT	CASSLLRGTTTDTQYF
TRBV12-3/TRBV12-4	many	TRBD1	TRBJ2-7	TGTGCCAGCAGTGCAACCGGGACAGGGGACTACGAGCAGTACTTC	CASSATGTGDYEQYF
TRBV20-1	few	TRBD2	TRBJ2-1	TGCAGTGCCACCGGGACTAGCAGTTACAATGAGCAGTTCTTC	CSATGTSSYNEQFF
TRBV7-9	.	TRBD1	TRBJ2-5	TGTGCCAGCAAGATCGGGGACAGGGAAGAGACCCAGTACTTC	CASKIGDREETQYF
TRBV27	few	TRBD2	TRBJ2-2	TGTGCCAGCGCCTGGGGGGGAACCGGGGAGCTGTTTTTT	CASAWGGTGELFF
TRBV6-1	many	TRBD2	TRBJ2-3	TGTGCCAGCAACAAAAGCGGGAGGAACACAGATACGCAGTATTTT	CASNKSGRNTDTQYF
TRBV6-1	many	.	TRBJ1-2	TGTGCCAGCACGGCGGAGACATCGGGTGGCTACACCTTC	CASTAETSGGYTF
TRBV5-1	.	.	TRBJ1-1	TGCGCCAGCAGCTTTGCGGGGCTGGGCACTGAAGCTTTCTTT	CASSFAGLGTEAFF
TRBV7-9	.	.	TRBJ2-3	TGTGCCAGCAGCTTCCGGCTGGGAGATACGCAGTATTTT	CASSFRLGDTQYF
TRBV29-1	.	TRBD1	TRBJ2-2	TGCAGCGGCGGGACAGGGTACACCGGGGAGCTGTTTTTT	CSGGTGYTGELFF
TRBV5-1	few	.	TRBJ2-2	TGCGCCAGCACGGCGGGACTTCCTACCACCGGGGAGCTGTTTTTT	CASTAGLPTTGELFF
TRBV11-3	.	.	TRBJ1-6	TGTGCCAGCTCGGCCGAAAGGGGGTCACCCCTCCACTTT	CASSAERGSPLHF
TRBV6-1	.	.	TRBJ1-2	TGTGCCAGCAGCCCAACTTATAACTATGGCTACACCTTC	CASSPTYNYGYTF
TRBV18	few	TRBD2	TRBJ2-3	TGTGCCAGCTCACCACAGGGACTAGCGGGAGGCACAGATACGCAGTATTTT	CASSPQGLAGGTDTQYF
TRBV24-1	.	TRBD2	TRBJ2-1	TGTGCCACCAGAGCTAGCGGGAGATCGGATGAGCAGTTCTTC	CATRASGRSDEQFF
TRBV29-1	few	TRBD2	TRBJ2-3	TGCAGCGTTGACGCGGGAGCAGATACGCAGTATTTT	CSVDAGADTQYF
TRBV9	.	TRBD1	TRBJ2-7	TGTGCCAGCAGCGCCCCGGGACAGGGAACCCACGAGCAGTACTTC	CASSAPGQGTHEQYF
TRBV5-8	.	.	TRBJ2-7	TGTGCCAGCAGCTTGCGCGACCTCAGGACCAAATCCTACGAGCAGTACTTC	CASSLRDLRTKSYEQYF
TRBV27	many	TRBD1	TRBJ2-7	TGTGCCAGCAGGCAGGACAGGACCTCTGCCGAGCAGTACTTC	CASRQDRTSAEQYF
TRBV27	few	TRBD2	TRBJ2-7	TGTGCCAGCAGTGACGGGACTAGTAACGAGCAGTACTTC	CASSDGTSNEQYF